This is a list of T cell receptor beta chains from one sample in a study of PD-1 blockade in classical Hodgkin lymphoma. Assay used: immunoSEQ multiplex PCR; TCRdb lists only in-frame clones, some missing. The profile shows just over 60,000 clones, approximately 90% of them singletons. The source material was peripheral blood mononuclear cells (PBMCs), sampled at baseline. These receptors originate from a human donor with classical Hodgkin lymphoma. The CDR3 runs from the conserved cysteine through the conserved F or W. The D gene is left open where the match is weak. Not all rows give a size; the values are once, few, many and, for expanded clones, a class.

J	length	V	D	size	DNA	CDR3
TRBJ2-1	17	TRBV7-9	TRBD2	-	TGTGCCAGCAGCTTAGCGACGGCGGGGGGCTCCTACAATGAGCAGTTCTTC	CASSLATAGGSYNEQFF
TRBJ2-6	16	TRBV6-4	-	-	TGTGCCAGCAGTGAGGACGGGGGCTCTGGGGCCAACGTCCTGACTTTC	CASSEDGGSGANVLTF
TRBJ1-2	15	TRBV6-4	-	-	TGTGCCAGCAGTGAGGCTGGGGGCGGAAACTATGGCTACACCTTT	CASSEAGGGNYGYTF
TRBJ2-5	15	TRBV2	-	few	TGTGCCAGCAAAAGATCGTCGTTGAACCAAGAGACCCAGTACTTC	CASKRSSLNQETQYF
TRBJ1-2	14	TRBV28	-	-	TGTGCCAGCAGTCCCCCCGATAGCCCCTATGGCTACACCTTC	CASSPPDSPYGYTF
TRBJ1-1	18	TRBV28	TRBD1	-	TGTGCCAGCAGTTTCTTGGGACAGGGGGCGAAGGAAGATACTGAAGCTTTCTTT	CASSFLGQGAKEDTEAFF
TRBJ2-2	17	TRBV4-1	-	-	TGCGCCAGCAGCAACTCGGGGGCAGGGCGGAACACCGGGGAGCTGTTTTTT	CASSNSGAGRNTGELFF
TRBJ2-2	16	TRBV9	TRBD2	-	TGTGCCAGCAGCCCCCAAGGCGGGGGAAACACCGGGGAGCTGTTTTTT	CASSPQGGGNTGELFF
TRBJ1-1	12	TRBV4-2	-	-	TGTGCCAGCAGCCAAGGGCGGGTTGAAGCTTTCTTT	CASSQGRVEAFF
TRBJ1-2	15	TRBV5-5	-	-	TGTGCCAGCAGCTTGGCGCTGCAGGAGCTCTATGGCTACACCTTC	CASSLALQELYGYTF
TRBJ2-2	15	TRBV7-9	-	-	TGTGCCAGCAGCTTGGGCCGGGACACAACCGGGGAGCTGTTTTTT	CASSLGRDTTGELFF
TRBJ1-1	15	TRBV5-1	-	-	TGCGCCAGCAGCTTGGGAGGGTTGGGAGTTACTGAAGCTTTCTTT	CASSLGGLGVTEAFF
TRBJ2-3	16	TRBV6-1	-	few	TGTGCCAGCAGTGAATTGGCAGGGGGGCAGACAGATACGCAGTATTTT	CASSELAGGQTDTQYF
TRBJ2-5	13	TRBV27	TRBD1	once	TGTGCCAGCAGTTTAGGACAGGGAGCGACCCAGTACTTC	CASSLGQGATQYF
TRBJ2-6	15	TRBV2	-	few	TGTGCCAGCAGTACAGGGTTATCTGGGGCCAACGTCCTGACTTTC	CASSTGLSGANVLTF
TRBJ2-7	11	TRBV28	-	-	TGTGCCAGCAGTCCGAGGGACGAGCAGTACTTC	CASSPRDEQYF
TRBJ2-7	16	TRBV27	TRBD1	-	TGTGCCAGCAGTTTTAGGACAGGGGCGGTCTCCTACGAGCAGTACTTC	CASSFRTGAVSYEQYF
TRBJ2-3	12	TRBV30	-	few	TGTGCCTGGAGTGTAGGTGAGAATACGCAGTATTTT	CAWSVGENTQYF
TRBJ2-2	16	TRBV7-2	-	-	TGTGCCAGCAGCTTAGAAATAGGGGCGTTCACCGGGGAGCTGTTTTTT	CASSLEIGAFTGELFF
TRBJ1-2	16	TRBV5-5	-	-	TGTGCCAGCAGCTTGGGAACTCCCCAGGGGAACTATGGCTACACCTTC	CASSLGTPQGNYGYTF
TRBJ1-3	16	TRBV15	-	-	TGTGCCACCTCAAGGGACGCGACTAACTCTGGAAACACCATATATTTT	CATSRDATNSGNTIYF
TRBJ1-2	15	TRBV27	TRBD1	-	TGTGCCAGCAGTCCCCGGACAGGGTTTAAGTTAGGCTACACCTTC	CASSPRTGFKLGYTF
TRBJ2-7	13	TRBV6-1	-	-	TGTGCCAGCAGTGAAGGGAGGGTTGACGAGCAGTACTTC	CASSEGRVDEQYF
TRBJ2-1	11	TRBV30	-	-	TGTGCCTGGAGTGTATCCTGGGAGCAGTTCTTC	CAWSVSWEQFF
TRBJ2-1	14	TRBV19	TRBD1	-	TGTGCCAGTGCCGCTCAGGGGGTACACAATGAGCAGTTCTTC	CASAAQGVHNEQFF
TRBJ1-6	16	TRBV5-1	-	once	TGCGCCAGCAGCTCGATGGGTCCCTCAAATAATTCACCCCTCCACTTT	CASSSMGPSNNSPLHF